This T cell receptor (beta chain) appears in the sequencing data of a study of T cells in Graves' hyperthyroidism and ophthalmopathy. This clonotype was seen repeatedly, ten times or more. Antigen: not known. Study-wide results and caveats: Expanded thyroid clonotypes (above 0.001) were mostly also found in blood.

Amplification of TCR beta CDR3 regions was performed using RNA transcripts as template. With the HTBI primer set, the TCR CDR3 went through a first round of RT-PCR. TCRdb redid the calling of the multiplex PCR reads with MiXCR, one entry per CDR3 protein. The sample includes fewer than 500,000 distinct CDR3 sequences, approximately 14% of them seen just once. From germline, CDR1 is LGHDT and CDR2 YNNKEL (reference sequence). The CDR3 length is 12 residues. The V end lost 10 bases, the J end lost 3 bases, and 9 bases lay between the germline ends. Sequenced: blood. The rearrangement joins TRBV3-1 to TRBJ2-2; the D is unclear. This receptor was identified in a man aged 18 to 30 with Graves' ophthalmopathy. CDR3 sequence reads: CAIARDTGELFF. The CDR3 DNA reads TGTGCCATCGCCCGGGACACCGGGGAGCTGTTTTTT.